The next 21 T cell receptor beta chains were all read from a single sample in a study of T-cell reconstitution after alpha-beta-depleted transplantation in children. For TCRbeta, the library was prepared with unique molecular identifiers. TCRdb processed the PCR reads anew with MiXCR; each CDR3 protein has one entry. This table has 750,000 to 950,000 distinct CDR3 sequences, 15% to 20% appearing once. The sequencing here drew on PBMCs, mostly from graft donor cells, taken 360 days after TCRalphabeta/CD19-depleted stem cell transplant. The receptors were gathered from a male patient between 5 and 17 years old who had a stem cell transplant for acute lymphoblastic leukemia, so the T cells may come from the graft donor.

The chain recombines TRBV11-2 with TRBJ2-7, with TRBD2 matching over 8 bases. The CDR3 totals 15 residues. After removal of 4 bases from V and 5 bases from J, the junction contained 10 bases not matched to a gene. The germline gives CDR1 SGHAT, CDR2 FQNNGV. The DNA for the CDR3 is TGTGCCAGCAGCTCCCCCCGGGAGGGGCTCCACGAGCAGTACTTC. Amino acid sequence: CASSSPREGLHEQYF.

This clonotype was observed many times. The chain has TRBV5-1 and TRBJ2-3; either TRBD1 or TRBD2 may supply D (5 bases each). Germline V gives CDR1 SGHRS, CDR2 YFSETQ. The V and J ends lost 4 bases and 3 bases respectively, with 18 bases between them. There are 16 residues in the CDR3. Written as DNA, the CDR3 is TGCGCCAGCAGCGCCTATAGAGGGGTCGGAACAGATACGCAGTATTTT. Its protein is CASSAYRGVGTDTQYF. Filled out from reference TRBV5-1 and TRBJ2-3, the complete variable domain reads KAGVTQTPRYLIKTRGQQVTLSCSPISGHRSVSWYQQTPGQGLQFLFEYFSETQRNKGNFPGRFSGRQFSNSRSEMNVSTLELGDSALYLCASSAYRGVGTDTQYFGPGTRLTVL.

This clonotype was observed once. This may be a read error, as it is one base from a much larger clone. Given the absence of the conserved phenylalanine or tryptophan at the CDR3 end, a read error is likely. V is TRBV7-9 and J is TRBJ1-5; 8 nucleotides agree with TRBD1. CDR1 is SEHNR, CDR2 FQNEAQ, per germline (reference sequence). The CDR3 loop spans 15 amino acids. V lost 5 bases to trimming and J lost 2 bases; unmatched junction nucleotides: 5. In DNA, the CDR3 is TGTGCCAGCAGCCCTGGACAGGGTGGCAATCAGCCCCAGCATTAT. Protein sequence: CASSPGQGGNQPQHY.

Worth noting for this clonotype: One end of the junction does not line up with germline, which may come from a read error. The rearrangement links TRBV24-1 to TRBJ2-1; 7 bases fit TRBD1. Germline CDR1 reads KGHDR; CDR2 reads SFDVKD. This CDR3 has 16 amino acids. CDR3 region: CATSDSTGSTYNGQFF. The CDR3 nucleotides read TGTGCCACCAGTGACTCGACAGGGAGCACCTACAATGGGCAGTTCTTC.

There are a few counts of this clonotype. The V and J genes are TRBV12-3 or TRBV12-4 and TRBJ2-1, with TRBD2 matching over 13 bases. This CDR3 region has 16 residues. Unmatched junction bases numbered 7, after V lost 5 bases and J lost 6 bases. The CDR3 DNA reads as TGTGCCAGCAGTCGTAGACTAGCGGGAGGAGTCAATGAGCAGTTCTTC. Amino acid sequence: CASSRRLAGGVNEQFF.

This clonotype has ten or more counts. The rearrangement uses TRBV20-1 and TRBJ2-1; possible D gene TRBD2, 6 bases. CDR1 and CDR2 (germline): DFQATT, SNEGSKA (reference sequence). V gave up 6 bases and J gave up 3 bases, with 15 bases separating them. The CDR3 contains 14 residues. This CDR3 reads CSARRFSGYNEQFF. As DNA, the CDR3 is TGCAGTGCCAGAAGGTTTAGCGGCTACAATGAGCAGTTCTTC.

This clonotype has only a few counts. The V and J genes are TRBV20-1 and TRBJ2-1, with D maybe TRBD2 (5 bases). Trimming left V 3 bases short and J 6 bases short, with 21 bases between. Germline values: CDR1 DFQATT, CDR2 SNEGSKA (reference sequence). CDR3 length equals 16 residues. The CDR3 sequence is CSARGRSLGGPNEQFF. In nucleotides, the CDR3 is TGCAGTGCTAGGGGCCGCTCCCTCGGAGGCCCCAATGAGCAGTTCTTC.

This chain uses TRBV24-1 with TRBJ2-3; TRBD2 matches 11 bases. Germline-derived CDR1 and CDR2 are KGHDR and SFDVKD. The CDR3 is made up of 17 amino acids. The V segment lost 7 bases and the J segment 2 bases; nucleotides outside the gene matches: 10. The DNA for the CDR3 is TGTGCCACCAGCCAAGGGGCTAGCGGGAGGTTCACAGATACGCAGTATTTT. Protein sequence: CATSQGASGRFTDTQYF.

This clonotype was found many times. The CDR3 DNA reads as TGTGCCATCAGTCCGGGACTAGCGGCCTACGAGCAGTACTTC. Protein product: CAISPGLAAYEQYF. The V gene is TRBV10-3, the J gene TRBJ2-7; 11 positions agree with TRBD2. This CDR3 is built from 14 residues. V lost 5 bases, J lost 2 bases, and 2 bases stayed unmatched. Germline V gene sequence: CDR1 ENHRY, CDR2 SYGVKD.

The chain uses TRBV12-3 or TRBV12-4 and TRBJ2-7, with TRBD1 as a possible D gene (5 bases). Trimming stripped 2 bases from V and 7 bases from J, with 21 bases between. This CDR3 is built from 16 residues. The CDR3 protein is CASSLIGQGRNREQYF. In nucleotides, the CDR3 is TGTGCCAGCAGTTTAATCGGGCAGGGTAGAAATCGGGAGCAGTACTTC.

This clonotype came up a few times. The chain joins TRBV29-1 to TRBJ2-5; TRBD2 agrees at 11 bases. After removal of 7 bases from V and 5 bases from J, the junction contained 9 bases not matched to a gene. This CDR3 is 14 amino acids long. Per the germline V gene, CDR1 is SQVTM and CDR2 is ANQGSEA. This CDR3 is CSAGYSGRAETQYF. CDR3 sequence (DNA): TGCAGCGCCGGGTATAGCGGGAGGGCGGAGACCCAGTACTTC.

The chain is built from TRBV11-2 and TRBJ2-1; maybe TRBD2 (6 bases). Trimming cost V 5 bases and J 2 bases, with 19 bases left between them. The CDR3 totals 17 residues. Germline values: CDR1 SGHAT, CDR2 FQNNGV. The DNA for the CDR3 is TGTGCCAGCAGCACCTATCGTCTAGCGTCGACCTACAATGAGCAGTTCTTC. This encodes CASSTYRLASTYNEQFF.

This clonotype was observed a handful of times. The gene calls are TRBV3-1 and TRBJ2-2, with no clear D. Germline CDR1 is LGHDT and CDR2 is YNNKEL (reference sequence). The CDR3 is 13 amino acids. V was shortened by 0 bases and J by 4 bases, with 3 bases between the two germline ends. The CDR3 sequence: CASSQDLTGELFF. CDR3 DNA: TGTGCCAGCAGCCAAGATCTCACCGGGGAGCTGTTTTTT.

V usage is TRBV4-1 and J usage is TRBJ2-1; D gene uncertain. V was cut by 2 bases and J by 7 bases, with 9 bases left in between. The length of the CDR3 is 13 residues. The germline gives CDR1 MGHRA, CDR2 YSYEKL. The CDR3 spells CASSQPHSNEQFF. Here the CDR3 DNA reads TGCGCCAGCAGCCAACCACACTCTAATGAGCAGTTCTTC.

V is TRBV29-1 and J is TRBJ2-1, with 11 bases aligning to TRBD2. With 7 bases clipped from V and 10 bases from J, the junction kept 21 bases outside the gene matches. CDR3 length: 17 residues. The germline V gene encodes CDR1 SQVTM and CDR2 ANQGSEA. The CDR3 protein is CSATGLRVAGGPGEQFF. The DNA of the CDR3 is TGCAGCGCGACGGGCCTTAGGGTAGCGGGAGGGCCGGGGGAGCAGTTCTTC.

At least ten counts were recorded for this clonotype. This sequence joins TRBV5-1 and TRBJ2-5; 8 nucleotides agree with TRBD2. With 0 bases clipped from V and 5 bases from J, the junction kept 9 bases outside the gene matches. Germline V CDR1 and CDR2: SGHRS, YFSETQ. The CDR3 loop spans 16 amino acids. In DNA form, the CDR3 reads TGCGCCAGCAGCTTGGGCGCGGGAGCGGGGGAGGAGACCCAGTACTTC. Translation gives CASSLGAGAGEETQYF.

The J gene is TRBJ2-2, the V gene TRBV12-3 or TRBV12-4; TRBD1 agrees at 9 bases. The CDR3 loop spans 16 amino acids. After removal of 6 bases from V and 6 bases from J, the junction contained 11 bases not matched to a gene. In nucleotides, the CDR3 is TGTGCCAGCAGACTCCGGGGACAGGGTGTCCCCGGGGAGCTGTTTTTT. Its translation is CASRLRGQGVPGELFF.

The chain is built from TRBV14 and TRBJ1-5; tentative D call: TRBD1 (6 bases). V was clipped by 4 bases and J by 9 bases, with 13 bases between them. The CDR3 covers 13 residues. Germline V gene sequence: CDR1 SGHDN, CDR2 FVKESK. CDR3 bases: TGTGCCAGCAGCCGGGACACCCCGGGGCCCCAGCATTTT. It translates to CASSRDTPGPQHF.

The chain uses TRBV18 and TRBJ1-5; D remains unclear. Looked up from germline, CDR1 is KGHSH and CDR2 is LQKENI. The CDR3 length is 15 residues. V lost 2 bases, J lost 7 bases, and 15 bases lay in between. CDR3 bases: TGTGCCAGCTCACCATCCTTCCTGAATACCCAGCCCCAGCATTTT. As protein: CASSPSFLNTQPQHF.

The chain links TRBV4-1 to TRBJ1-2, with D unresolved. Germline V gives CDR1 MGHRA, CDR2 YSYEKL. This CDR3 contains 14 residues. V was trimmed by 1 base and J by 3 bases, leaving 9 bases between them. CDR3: CASSQADLDYGYTF. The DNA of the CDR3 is TGCGCCAGCAGCCAAGCGGATCTAGACTATGGCTACACCTTC.

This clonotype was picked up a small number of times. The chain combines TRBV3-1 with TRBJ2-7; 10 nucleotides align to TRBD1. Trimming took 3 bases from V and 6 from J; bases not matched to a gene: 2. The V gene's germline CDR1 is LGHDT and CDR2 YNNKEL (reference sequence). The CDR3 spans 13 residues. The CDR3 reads CASSHGQGGEQYF. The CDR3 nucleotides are TGTGCCAGCAGCCATGGACAGGGGGGCGAGCAGTACTTC.